This T cell receptor (beta chain) is from a study of blood T cell repertoires in COVID-19. At the level of the study: Whether acute or convalescent, the COVID-19 samples came from the United States, Italy and Spain. PBMCs, B-cell-depleted T cells, or T cells provided the cDNA or gDNA that made up the material.

Profiling relied on immunoSEQ multiplex PCR, and the TCRdb table lists in-frame clones only, not all of them. The profile shows some 320,000 clones, around 87% of them singletons. The junction had 6 bases not matched to a gene; V was cut back by 5 bases and J by 7 bases. Germline V CDR1 and CDR2: PRHDT, FYEKMQ (reference sequence). This CDR3 has 14 residues. The sequence was obtained from a woman between 45 and 65 years old who had recovered from COVID-19. Sample: peripheral blood. V is TRBV13 and J is TRBJ2-2, with TRBD1 matching 8 bases. CDR3 amino acids: CASSPTGVGGELFF. DNA for the CDR3: TGTGCCAGCAGCCCGACAGGGGTGGGCGGGGAGCTGTTTTTT.